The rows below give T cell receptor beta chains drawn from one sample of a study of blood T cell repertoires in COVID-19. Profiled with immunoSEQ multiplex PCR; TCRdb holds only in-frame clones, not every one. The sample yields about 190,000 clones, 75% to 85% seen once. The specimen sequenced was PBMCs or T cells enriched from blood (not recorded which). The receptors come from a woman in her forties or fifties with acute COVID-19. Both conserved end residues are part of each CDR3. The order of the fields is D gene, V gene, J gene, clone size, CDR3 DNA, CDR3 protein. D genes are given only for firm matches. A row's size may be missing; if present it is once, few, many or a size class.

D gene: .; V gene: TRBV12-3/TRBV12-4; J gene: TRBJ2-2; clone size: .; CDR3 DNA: TGTGCCAGCAGGCCGGAGGTGACCGGGGAGCTGTTTTTT; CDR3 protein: CASRPEVTGELFF
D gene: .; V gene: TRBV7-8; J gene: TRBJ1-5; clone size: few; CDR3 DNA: TGTGCCAGCAGCCCCTTCAGGGTTAGCAATCAGCCCCAGCATTTT; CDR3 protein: CASSPFRVSNQPQHF
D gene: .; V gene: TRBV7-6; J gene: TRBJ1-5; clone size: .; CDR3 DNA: TGTGCCAGCAGCTTAGGGGAGGGTGGTGGCAATCAGCCCCAGCATTTT; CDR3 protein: CASSLGEGGGNQPQHF
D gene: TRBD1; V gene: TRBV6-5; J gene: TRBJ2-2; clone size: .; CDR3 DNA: TGTGCCAGCAGCCCCCGGGGGACAGGGGCCGGGGAGCTGTTTTTT; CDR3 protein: CASSPRGTGAGELFF
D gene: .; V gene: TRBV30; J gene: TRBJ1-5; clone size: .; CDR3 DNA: TGTGCCTGGGAACACGGTAGCGATCAGCCCCAGCATTTT; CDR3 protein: CAWEHGSDQPQHF
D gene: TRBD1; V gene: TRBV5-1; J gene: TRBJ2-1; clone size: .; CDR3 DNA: TGCGCCAGCAGCTTGAGGACAGGGGGACATGAGCAGTTCTTC; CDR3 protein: CASSLRTGGHEQFF
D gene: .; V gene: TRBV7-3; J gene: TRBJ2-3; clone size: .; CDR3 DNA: TGTGCCAGCAGCTTAGGGGGGGCGCCGGATACGCAGTATTTT; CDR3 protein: CASSLGGAPDTQYF
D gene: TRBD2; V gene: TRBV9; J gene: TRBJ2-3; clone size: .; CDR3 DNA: TGTGCCAGCAGCGCCCCTCGGGGGGGGGCTTTAGATACGCAGTATTTT; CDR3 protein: CASSAPRGGALDTQYF
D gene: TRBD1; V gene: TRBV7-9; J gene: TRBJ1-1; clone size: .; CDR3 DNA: TGTGCCAGCAGCTTTGCGAGGGGGCTGAACACTGAAGCTTTCTTT; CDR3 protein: CASSFARGLNTEAFF
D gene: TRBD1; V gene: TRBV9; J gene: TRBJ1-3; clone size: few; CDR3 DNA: TGTGCCAGCAGCGTAGCCGAGACAGGGCGATCTGGAAACACCATATATTTT; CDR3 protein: CASSVAETGRSGNTIYF
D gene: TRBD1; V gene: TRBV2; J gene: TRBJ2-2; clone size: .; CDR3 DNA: TGTGCCAGCAATAGACAGGGGGTGGGCACCGGGGAGCTGTTTTTT; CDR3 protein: CASNRQGVGTGELFF
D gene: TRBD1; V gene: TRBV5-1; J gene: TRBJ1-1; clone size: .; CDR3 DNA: TGCGCCAGCAGCCCGCAGGGGGCCAAGGATAAAGCTTTCTTT; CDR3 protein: CASSPQGAKDKAFF
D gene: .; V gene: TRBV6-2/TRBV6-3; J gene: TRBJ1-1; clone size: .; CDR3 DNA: TGTGCCAGCAGTTACTCAGGCGCTAGTGAAGCTTTCTTT; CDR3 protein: CASSYSGASEAFF
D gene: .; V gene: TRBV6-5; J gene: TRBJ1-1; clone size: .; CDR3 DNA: TGTGCCAGCACGCGGTACGGGGAACTTTATGAAGCTTTCTTT; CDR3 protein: CASTRYGELYEAFF
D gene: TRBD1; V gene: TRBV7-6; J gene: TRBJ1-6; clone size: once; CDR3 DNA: TGTGCCAGCAGTACTGGACAGGGAAGGAATAATTCACCCCTCCACTTT; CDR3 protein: CASSTGQGRNNSPLHF
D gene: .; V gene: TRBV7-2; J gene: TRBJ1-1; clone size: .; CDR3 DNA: TGTGCCAGCAGCATGGGGCCGGCCACTGAAGCTTTCTTT; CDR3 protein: CASSMGPATEAFF
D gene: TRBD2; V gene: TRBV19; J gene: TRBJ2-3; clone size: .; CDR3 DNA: TGTGCCAGTCAGACTAGCGGGATAAGCACAGATACGCAGTATTTT; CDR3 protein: CASQTSGISTDTQYF
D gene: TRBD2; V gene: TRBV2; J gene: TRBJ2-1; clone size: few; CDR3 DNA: TGTGCCAGCAGTGATAGCGGGGGGTCCTACAATGAGCAGTTCTTC; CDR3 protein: CASSDSGGSYNEQFF
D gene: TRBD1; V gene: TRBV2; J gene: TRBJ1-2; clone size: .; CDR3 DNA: TGTGCCAGCAGGGAGGGACAGGGGCTTGGCTATGGCTACACCTTC; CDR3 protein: CASREGQGLGYGYTF
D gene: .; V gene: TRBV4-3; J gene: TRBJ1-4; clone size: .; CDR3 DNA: TGCGCCAGCAGCCCCACGGGGGCAACTAATGAAAAACTGTTTTTT; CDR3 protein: CASSPTGATNEKLFF
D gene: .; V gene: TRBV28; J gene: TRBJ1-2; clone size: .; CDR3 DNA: TGTGCCAGCAGTCGCCCAGGAGGTAACTATGGCTACACCTTC; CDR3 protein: CASSRPGGNYGYTF
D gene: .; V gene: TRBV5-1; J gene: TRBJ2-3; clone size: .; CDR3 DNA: TGCGCCAGCAGCAGAGAAGGAGGCGGTAGGTCGGTCGGAGATACGCAGTATTTT; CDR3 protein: CASSREGGGRSVGDTQYF
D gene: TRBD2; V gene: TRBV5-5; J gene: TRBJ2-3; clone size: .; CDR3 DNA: TGTGCCAGCAGCTTTGCGGGGGGTGATAATACGCAGTATTTT; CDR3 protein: CASSFAGGDNTQYF
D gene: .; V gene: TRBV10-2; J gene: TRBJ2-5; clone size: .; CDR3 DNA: TGCGCCAGCAGCTTTAGCGGCGCGGAGACCCAGTACTTC; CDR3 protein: CASSFSGAETQYF
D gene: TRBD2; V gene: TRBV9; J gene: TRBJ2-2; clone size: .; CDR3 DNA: TGTGCCAGCAGCGTACTAGCGGGGGCCACCGGGGAGCTGTTTTTT; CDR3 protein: CASSVLAGATGELFF
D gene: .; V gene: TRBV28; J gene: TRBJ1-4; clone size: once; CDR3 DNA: TGTGCCAGCACAGGACATGGAAGGGCGGATGAAAAACTGTTTTTT; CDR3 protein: CASTGHGRADEKLFF
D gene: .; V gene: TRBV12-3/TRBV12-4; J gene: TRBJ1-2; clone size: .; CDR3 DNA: TGTGCCAGCAACGGGACTAACTATGGCTACACCTTC; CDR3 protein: CASNGTNYGYTF
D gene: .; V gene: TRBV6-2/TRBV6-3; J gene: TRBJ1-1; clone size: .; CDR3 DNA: TGTGCCAGCAGTCCACCCGTGGGGGGACCGACCACTGAAGCTTTCTTT; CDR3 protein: CASSPPVGGPTTEAFF
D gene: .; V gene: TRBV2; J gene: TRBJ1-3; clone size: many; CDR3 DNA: TGTGCCAGCAGTGAAGCGATTGGGAGTGAAAACACCATATATTTT; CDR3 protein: CASSEAIGSENTIYF